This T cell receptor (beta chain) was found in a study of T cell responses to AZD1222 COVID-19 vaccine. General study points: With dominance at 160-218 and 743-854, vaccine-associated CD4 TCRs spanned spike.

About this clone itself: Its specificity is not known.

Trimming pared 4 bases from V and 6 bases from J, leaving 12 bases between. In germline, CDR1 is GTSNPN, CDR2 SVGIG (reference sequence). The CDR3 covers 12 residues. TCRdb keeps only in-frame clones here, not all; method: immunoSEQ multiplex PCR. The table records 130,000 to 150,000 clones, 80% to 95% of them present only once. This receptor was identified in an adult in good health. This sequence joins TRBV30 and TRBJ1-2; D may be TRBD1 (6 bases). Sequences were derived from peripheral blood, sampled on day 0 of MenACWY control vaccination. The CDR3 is CAWNKGVHGYTF. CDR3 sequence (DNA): TGTGCCTGGAACAAGGGGGTACATGGCTACACCTTC.